This entry describes one TCR beta chain. The target antigen is unknown. This specimen belongs to a study of CD8 T cells in Susac syndrome. Study details: Patients with Susac syndrome were therapy-naive, taking corticosteroids, with some also receiving intravenous immunoglobulin, or taking intravenous immunoglobulin alone at the time their blood was drawn.

Study-level findings and limits: The study's TCR sequencing and HLA analysis drew on a certain number of individuals. That number was acknowledged as relatively small. Susac-specific public clones numbered sixteen in total CD8+ repertoires (and roughly five in CD8+ TEMRA repertoires).

Reverse transcription used roughly 0.45 to 1 ug RNA and random hexamers. Amplification of TCR beta CDR3 spanned 54 Vbeta and 13 Jbeta via immunoSEQ multiplex PCR. TCRdb reprocessed the immunoSEQ multiplex PCR reads via MiXCR and lists one record per CDR3 protein. The sample has about 120,000 distinct CDR3 sequences; 90% to 95% are singletons. The V and J ends lost 8 bases and 6 bases respectively, with 17 bases between them. In germline, CDR1 is MNHEY, CDR2 SVGAGI. This CDR3 spans 15 amino acids. The chain couples TRBV6-5 to TRBJ1-6; D unclear. Sequencing was performed on CD8+ T cells from PBMCs. This sequence originates from a human donor with Susac syndrome. CDR3 in DNA: TGTGCCAGCTCACCGGGGTGGGTGGCTAATTCACCCCTCCACTTT. Its protein product is CASSPGWVANSPLHF.